Presented here are 14 T cell receptor beta chains from one specimen sequenced in a study of T cells in Graves' hyperthyroidism and ophthalmopathy. RNA transcripts were the template for amplifying TCR beta CDR3 regions. An initial round of RT-PCR targeting the TCR CDR3 relied on the HTBI primer set. TCRdb independently ran MiXCR on the multiplex PCR reads; one entry per CDR3 protein. There are around 400,000 distinct CDR3 sequences in the sample; 15% to 17% occur only once, and about a quarter lies in the top ten. Sequencing was done on a sample of blood. These receptors were collected from a woman aged 18-30 years with Graves' hyperthyroidism that later progressed to Graves' ophthalmopathy.

A note on this clonotype: A read error may explain this, as a much larger clone is one base away. This chain links TRBV5-4 with TRBJ1-1; the D gene is possibly TRBD1 (5 bases). The CDR3 consists of 14 residues. Germline V lookup: CDR1 SGHNT, CDR2 YYREEE (reference sequence). Trimming removed 0 bases at V and 1 base at J, with 7 bases between. The CDR3 region is CASSLARANTEAFF. The CDR3 DNA is TGTGCCAGCAGCTTGGCCAGGGCGAACACTGAAGCTTTCTTT.

There are a few counts of this clonotype. The gene calls are TRBV9 and TRBJ2-1; 9 bases fit TRBD2. The trim removed 4 bases at V and 2 bases at J, leaving 4 bases unmatched. In germline, CDR1 is SGDLS, CDR2 YYNGEE. This CDR3 has 15 amino acids. CDR3 DNA sequence: TGTGCCAGCAGCCAAAGCGGGAGGACCTACAATGAGCAGTTCTTC. It encodes CASSQSGRTYNEQFF. Variable domain in full (rest from reference TRBV9 and TRBJ2-1): DSGVTQTPKHLITATGQRVTLRCSPRSGDLSVYWYQQSLDQGLQFLIQYYNGEERAKGNILERFSAQQFPDLHSELNLSSLELGDSALYFCASSQSGRTYNEQFFGPGTRLTVL.

On this clonotype itself: A much larger clone lies one base from this, so it may be a read error. V is TRBV28 and J is TRBJ2-6, with 12 bases identical to TRBD1. Germline V gene data show CDR1 as MDHEN and CDR2 as SYDVKM. CDR3 length: 17 amino acids. The CDR3 bases are TGTGCCAGCAAGCCGGGACAGGGGGCTTCTGTGGCCAACGTCCTGACTTTC. The encoded protein is CASKPGQGASVANVLTF.

This clonotype was observed many times. The chain couples TRBV7-9 to TRBJ2-7, with D hard to call. Germline CDR1 is SEHNR and CDR2 is FQNEAQ (reference sequence). Trimming pared 1 base from V and 2 bases from J, leaving 12 bases between. There are 15 residues in the CDR3. The CDR3 spells CASSLGPIGTYEQYF. DNA for the CDR3: TGTGCCAGCAGCTTAGGGCCAATAGGGACCTACGAGCAGTACTTC. Full variable domain (rest looked up from reference TRBV7-9 and TRBJ2-7): DTGVSQNPRHKITKRGQNVTFRCDPISEHNRLYWYRQTLGQGPEFLTYFQNEAQLEKSRLLSDRFSAERPKGSFSTLEIQRTEQGDSAMYLCASSLGPIGTYEQYFGPGTRLTVT.

The rearrangement joins TRBV25-1 to TRBJ2-7; D uncertain. The CDR3 has 14 amino acids. Germline CDR1 is MGHDK and CDR2 is SYGVNS. With 8 bases removed from V and 2 bases from J, the gap between germline ends came to 16 bases. CDR3 protein: CASSNSVSAYEQYF. The CDR3 DNA reads as TGTGCCAGCTCGAACAGCGTAAGTGCCTACGAGCAGTACTTC.

This clonotype was seen more than once but under ten times. The chain recombines TRBV28 with TRBJ1-4; 8 nucleotides line up with TRBD1. CDR1 and CDR2 (germline): MDHEN, SYDVKM. CDR3 length: 14 amino acids. Trimming removed 3 bases from V and 9 bases from J; junction bases left unmatched: 6. The CDR3 sequence: CASSFGGQGKKLFF. Here the CDR3 DNA reads TGTGCCAGCAGTTTTGGAGGACAGGGAAAAAAACTGTTTTTT.

This clonotype was recorded at least ten times. The J gene is TRBJ2-5, the V gene TRBV20-1; no definite D call. Trimming pared 6 bases from V and 5 bases from J, leaving 13 bases between. The CDR3 is made up of 12 amino acids. Looked up from germline, CDR1 is DFQATT and CDR2 is SNEGSKA (reference sequence). The DNA for the CDR3 is TGCAGTGCCAACCTCCTGGCGGAGACCCAGTACTTC. Its protein product is CSANLLAETQYF.

The chain combines TRBV28 with TRBJ2-2; D unresolved. V dropped 2 bases and J dropped 2 bases, with 3 bases sitting between them. This CDR3 contains 13 residues. Germline CDR1 and CDR2: MDHEN and SYDVKM. CDR3 sequence reads: CASSLRNTGELFF. DNA of the CDR3: TGTGCCAGCAGTTTAAGAAACACCGGGGAGCTGTTTTTT.

This clonotype was picked up many times. The chain uses TRBV11-1 and TRBJ2-7; 8 nucleotides line up with TRBD1. Looked up from germline, CDR1 is SGHAT and CDR2 is FQDESV (reference sequence). Trimming took 6 bases from V and 2 from J; bases not matched to a gene: 3. The CDR3 is 13 amino acids. CDR3 protein: CASRRTGTYEQYF. CDR3 coding DNA: TGTGCCAGCAGACGGACAGGGACCTACGAGCAGTACTTC.

This clonotype came up many times. The rearrangement links TRBV6-2 or TRBV6-3 to TRBJ2-7; TRBD1 aligns across 9 bases. Looked up from germline, CDR1 is MNHEY and CDR2 is SVGEGT. With V trimmed by 6 bases and J by 5 bases, 8 bases remained unmatched. CDR3 length: 14 residues. The CDR3 DNA is TGTGCCAGCAGCTCCCCCGGGACAGGGAACGAGCAGTACTTC. This sequence encodes CASSSPGTGNEQYF.

The table lists this clonotype with many counts. The chain recombines TRBV12-3 or TRBV12-4 with TRBJ2-7; weak D call: TRBD2 (5 bases). CDR3 size: 16 residues. V was pared by 6 bases and J by 3 bases, with 21 bases between. The CDR3 DNA follows: TGTGCCAGCAGCTACATAACTAGGATTGGGGACTACGAGCAGTACTTC. Its translation: CASSYITRIGDYEQYF.

This chain uses TRBV10-2 with TRBJ2-3, with TRBD2 matching over 8 bases. The V and J ends lost 4 bases and 6 bases, in that order; junction bases with no gene match: 24. This CDR3 has 20 residues. CDR1 WSHSY and CDR2 SAAADI come from the germline V gene. CDR3 nucleotide sequence: TGCGCCAGCAGTGCCCCCACGTTGCTGGACAGCGGGAGCCCATTGGATACGCAGTATTTT. Amino acid sequence: CASSAPTLLDSGSPLDTQYF.

Ten or more counts support this clonotype. Compared with germline, one end of the junction differs, possibly owing to a read error. This chain links TRBV18 with TRBJ2-5, with a tentative D call TRBD1 (6 bases). Per the germline V gene, CDR1 is KGHSH and CDR2 is LQKENI. CDR3 length: 14 residues. The CDR3 DNA follows: TGTGCCAGCTCACCGCAGACAGGCCAAGGGACCCAGTACTTC. It specifies CASSPQTGQGTQYF. The variable domain in full, completed from reference TRBV18 and TRBJ2-5, reads NAGVMQNPRHLVRRRGQEARLRCSPMKGHSHVYWYRQLPEEGLKFMVYLQKENIIDESGMPKERFSAEFPKEGPSILRIQQVVRGDSAAYFCASSPQTGQGTQYFGPGTRLLVL.

This clonotype was seen many times. The genes are TRBV6-2 or TRBV6-3 and TRBJ2-1; weak D call: TRBD2 (5 bases). This CDR3 is 12 amino acids long. V was cut by 7 bases and J by 4 bases, with 8 bases left in between. Germline V gives CDR1 MNHEY, CDR2 SVGEGT. The CDR3 region has the DNA TGTGCCAGCAAACTAGGATACAATGAGCAGTTCTTC. It translates to CASKLGYNEQFF.